This T cell receptor beta chain was sequenced for a study of T-cell memory formation after mild COVID-19 (dated by TCRdb to the early 2020s). For the study in its entirety: TCR sequence clusters from the two donors were found to be largely donor specific. Two young, previously healthy adult volunteers made up the cohort, one male and one female. T-cell clones expanding and contracting after mild COVID-19 in two donors were tracked by longitudinal TCRalpha and TCRbeta repertoire sequencing.

This clonotype has a count of ten or more. The target of this receptor is not known. No per-base quality is available; no much larger clone lies one base away. Germline trimming amounts to 3 bases on V and 2 bases on J, with 4 as the count of junction bases outside the gene matches. CDR3 length: 15 amino acids, cysteine to phenylalanine. Solely the CDR3 DNA is kept, with 45 bases framed from the first base. Sequencer: Illumina NovaSeq 6000. TCRalpha and TCRbeta cDNA libraries were constructed by 5'RACE with constant-segment primers, with sample barcodes and unique molecular identifiers being introduced. RNA was extracted from every sample with Trizol reagent. Libraries were amplified in two PCR steps, with a second sample barcode and Illumina TruSeq adapters added in the second step. Sequencing of the libraries was done on an Illumina NovaSeq, producing 2 x 150 bp paired-end reads. On the authors' methods: The reads were demultiplexed and collapsed into UMI-guided consensus sequences using migec v1.2.7. Using mixcr v2.1.11, the UMI consensuses were aligned to TRA and TRB V and J templates and assembled into clonotypes. A clonotype was counted as expanded or contracted only if both edgeR and NoisET called the change significant, with noise models trained on biological replicates. For edgeR calls, the thresholds were a false discovery rate-adjusted p below 0.01 and a log2 fold-change of 1. As an exploratory analysis of dynamics, PCA with hierarchical clustering was applied to max-normalized trajectories of the 1000 most abundant clonotypes. Separately sequenced CD4+ and CD8+ repertoires were used to assign a CD4 or CD8 phenotype to each responding clone. TCRdb applied fastp at Q25 and MiXCR to the public reads, then kept only in-frame beta chains. Rows are combined by CDR3 protein, so each entry shows the most common genes and DNA. What appears here as the V and J calls and clone size reflects TCRdb's work, not the paper's. For this sample the table gives about 240,000 distinct CDR3 sequences, of which over 8.5% were detected only once. 20% to 25% of the sample belongs to the ten largest clones.

PBMCs were isolated by Ficoll-Paque density gradient centrifugation. The research as a whole found: From day 15 to 85, contracting clones showed balanced CD4/CD8 phenotypes, whereas a second wave of clones that expanded from day 15 to 37 leaned towards CD4+. Only a couple of mild cases were covered in the study, and larger cohorts including severe cases with pre-infection samples were considered necessary. Contracting CD4+ clones turned up mainly in the CM and EM memory subsets, whereas EMRA was where CD8+ clones were enriched. SARS-CoV-2 specificity of the second-wave clones peaking on day 37 was not confirmed. Some responding clones were detected in pre-infection memory, which suggested that pre-existing cross-reactive memory T cells had joined the SARS-CoV-2 response.

The sequencing sample was made of PBMCs or a T cell subset sorted from them (not recorded which). The clonotype originates from a man aged 18 to 30 who had mild COVID-19 (a few samples of this study predate the infection). The sample titles of this study are shuffled in the database, so cell type and time point are left out; the donor was told from shared clones. The rearrangement joined TRBV12-3 or TRBV12-4 to TRBJ2-5, and 9 junctional nucleotides match TRBD2. The bases read TGTGCCAGCAGTTTCCTAGCGGGGTCTCAAGAGACCCAGTACTTC. Translated, it reads CASSFLAGSQETQYF.